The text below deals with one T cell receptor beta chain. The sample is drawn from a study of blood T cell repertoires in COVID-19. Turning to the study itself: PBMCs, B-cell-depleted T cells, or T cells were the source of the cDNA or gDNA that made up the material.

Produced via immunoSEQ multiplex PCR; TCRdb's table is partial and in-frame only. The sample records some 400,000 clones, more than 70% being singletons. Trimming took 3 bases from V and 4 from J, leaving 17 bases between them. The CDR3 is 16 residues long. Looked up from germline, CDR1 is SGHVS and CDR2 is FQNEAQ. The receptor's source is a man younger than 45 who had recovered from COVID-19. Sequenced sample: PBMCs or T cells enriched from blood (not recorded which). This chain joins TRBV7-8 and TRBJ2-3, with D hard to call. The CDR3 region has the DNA TGTGCCAGCAGCTTGCGGTCGTCCGAAAGGTCAGATACGCAGTATTTT. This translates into CASSLRSSERSDTQYF.